This TCR beta chain was identified in a study of cytomegalovirus exposure and HLA in healthy donors. Findings of the study overall: Previously analyzed data showed that most TCR beta V segments were productive at a frequency of about 90% or about 30%. Across donors, sequencing depth was assumed by presence/absence analyses to be roughly uniform.

This CDR3 is built from 15 residues. Germline V CDR1 and CDR2: WNHNN, SYGVQD (reference sequence). The V gene end was trimmed by 0 bases and the J gene end by 9 bases; junction bases not matched to a gene: 7. In the case of this clone: Its antigen is unknown.

The PCR employed 60 Vbeta primers together with 13 Jbeta primers. The protocol was immunoSEQ multiplex PCR, while the TCRdb copy is restricted to in-frame clones and leaves out a portion. This table holds around 210,000 clones. The TCR was taken from a woman in her twenties or thirties in good health and CMV-seropositive. The chain couples TRBV10-1 to TRBJ2-1, with 8 bases matching TRBD1. Sequencing was done on a sample of PBMCs. CDR3 nucleotide sequence: TGCGCCAGCAGTGAGTCCTTCAGGGGGCTCGGTGAGCAGTTCTTC. This encodes CASSESFRGLGEQFF.